This T cell receptor (beta chain) was sequenced during a study of CD8+ T cells in alopecia areata. The CDR3 is 14 amino acids. V was cut by 6 bases and J by 6 bases, with 12 bases left in between. Germline assignment: CDR1 MNHEY and CDR2 SVGAGI. This sample's treatment: oral pan-JAK inhibitor, 5-10 mg twice daily. Obtained from alopecia areata patients were lesional scalp punch biopsies along with peripheral blood. The sequencing template was cDNA reverse transcribed from extracted RNA. Only in-frame clones appear in the TCRdb table, and some are missing; sequencing was by immunoSEQ multiplex PCR. The sample comprises roughly 110,000 clones, around 84% of which are singletons, and around a quarter rests with the top ten.

This material consisted of CD8+ T cells sorted from blood, taken at week 24, from a patient treated with tofacitinib. This chain uses TRBV6-5 with TRBJ1-6; D is uncertain. The receptor was derived from a human donor with alopecia areata. CDR3 sequence reads: CASRPRALNSPLHF. The CDR3 region has the DNA TGTGCCAGCAGACCCCGGGCCCTTAATTCACCCCTCCACTTT.